This is a list of T cell receptor beta chains from one sample in a study of T cell responses to AZD1222 COVID-19 vaccine. The method was immunoSEQ multiplex PCR; TCRdb's version includes in-frame clones alone and lacks a portion of them. The repertoire includes 150,000 to 200,000 clones, approximately 92% of them detected once, and less than 11% sits in the top ten. The specimen comprised peripheral blood, sampled on day 0 of AZD1222 vaccination. These receptors came from an adult in good health. Both conserved end residues are trimmed from each CDR3. Fields, in order: CDR3 protein, D gene, V gene. The D gene is left open where the match is weak.

CDR3 protein: SVEPVSEGTQY
D gene: -
V gene: TRBV29-1

CDR3 protein: ASSLDRTEAF
D gene: -
V gene: TRBV11-3

CDR3 protein: ASNDRGRGNTEAF
D gene: TRBD1
V gene: TRBV5-6

CDR3 protein: ASSEGQGRNTIY
D gene: TRBD1
V gene: TRBV6-1

CDR3 protein: ASIQGVTGELF
D gene: -
V gene: TRBV19

CDR3 protein: ASSYSASGSYEQY
D gene: TRBD2
V gene: TRBV6-6

CDR3 protein: ATSGTSGRDRETQY
D gene: TRBD2
V gene: TRBV24-1

CDR3 protein: ASSLDDSHNQPQH
D gene: -
V gene: TRBV5-8

CDR3 protein: ASSAGTGSSYNEQF
D gene: -
V gene: TRBV9

CDR3 protein: ASSLAQSNYGYT
D gene: -
V gene: TRBV5-1

CDR3 protein: ASSDAQGSLWGYT
D gene: -
V gene: TRBV25-1

CDR3 protein: ASSVALSQETQY
D gene: -
V gene: TRBV9

CDR3 protein: SASIRGTSDGTEAF
D gene: -
V gene: TRBV20-1

CDR3 protein: ASSPPGSLETQY
D gene: -
V gene: TRBV18

CDR3 protein: ASSMPGQGARTEAF
D gene: TRBD1
V gene: TRBV19

CDR3 protein: ASSQEIGGRAF
D gene: -
V gene: TRBV4-3

CDR3 protein: ATSDCPQGENTEAF
D gene: TRBD1
V gene: TRBV24-1

CDR3 protein: ASSFGGGNTEAF
D gene: -
V gene: TRBV7-9

CDR3 protein: ASSDMGDTEAF
D gene: -
V gene: TRBV5-1

CDR3 protein: ASNSAGVNTEAF
D gene: -
V gene: TRBV27

CDR3 protein: SASRGAGTEAF
D gene: -
V gene: TRBV20-1

CDR3 protein: ATSRDNRRSGELF
D gene: -
V gene: TRBV15

CDR3 protein: ASSLGSRGGQETQY
D gene: TRBD2
V gene: TRBV27

CDR3 protein: ASSQETSGGNTIY
D gene: -
V gene: TRBV4-2

CDR3 protein: ASSPEGGQNTEAF
D gene: -
V gene: TRBV18

CDR3 protein: SVAVSGRSYNEQF
D gene: -
V gene: TRBV29-1

CDR3 protein: ASSQDGAGGYNEQF
D gene: TRBD2
V gene: TRBV3-1/TRBV3-2

CDR3 protein: ASSPGLVADTQY
D gene: TRBD2
V gene: TRBV4-1

CDR3 protein: SVGQAGELF
D gene: TRBD1
V gene: TRBV29-1

CDR3 protein: SAAGTEGDIQY
D gene: TRBD1
V gene: TRBV29-1

CDR3 protein: ASRGGLEAF
D gene: -
V gene: TRBV2

CDR3 protein: ASSVGGMGEKLF
D gene: -
V gene: TRBV25-1

CDR3 protein: ASSHWAGGSNQPQH
D gene: -
V gene: TRBV3-1/TRBV3-2

CDR3 protein: ASNTQPSGDEQF
D gene: -
V gene: TRBV6-5

CDR3 protein: ASRLRGGQY
D gene: -
V gene: TRBV5-8

CDR3 protein: ASRNTGYQETQY
D gene: -
V gene: TRBV19

CDR3 protein: ATSREGRVLTGNTIY
D gene: -
V gene: TRBV15

CDR3 protein: ASSDWTSSYTGELF
D gene: TRBD2
V gene: TRBV5-4

CDR3 protein: ASSLEGYSNQPQH
D gene: -
V gene: TRBV5-1

CDR3 protein: ASSLFVASYEQY
D gene: -
V gene: TRBV28

CDR3 protein: ASSLGSGGQPQH
D gene: -
V gene: TRBV7-9

CDR3 protein: ASSEDRALGYGYT
D gene: TRBD1
V gene: TRBV2

CDR3 protein: ASSLYGESEQY
D gene: -
V gene: TRBV7-8

CDR3 protein: ASSKGGAQREKLF
D gene: -
V gene: TRBV19

CDR3 protein: ASSFTPGQGGNTIY
D gene: TRBD1
V gene: TRBV7-2

CDR3 protein: ASSLTSSGKETQY
D gene: -
V gene: TRBV7-2

CDR3 protein: ASSLAPRRGGQETQY
D gene: -
V gene: TRBV5-5

CDR3 protein: ASSARPRNYNEQF
D gene: -
V gene: TRBV9

CDR3 protein: ASSIDGLRDTEAF
D gene: -
V gene: TRBV19

CDR3 protein: ASSTSRWPPNTGELF
D gene: -
V gene: TRBV7-8

CDR3 protein: ASSGLAGGTTYEQY
D gene: TRBD2
V gene: TRBV6-1

CDR3 protein: ASGFRHKEASGNTIY
D gene: -
V gene: TRBV12-5

CDR3 protein: ASSVAGEGGEKLF
D gene: -
V gene: TRBV9

CDR3 protein: AISGRDAHNEQF
D gene: -
V gene: TRBV10-3

CDR3 protein: ASSLVTDNEQF
D gene: -
V gene: TRBV7-9